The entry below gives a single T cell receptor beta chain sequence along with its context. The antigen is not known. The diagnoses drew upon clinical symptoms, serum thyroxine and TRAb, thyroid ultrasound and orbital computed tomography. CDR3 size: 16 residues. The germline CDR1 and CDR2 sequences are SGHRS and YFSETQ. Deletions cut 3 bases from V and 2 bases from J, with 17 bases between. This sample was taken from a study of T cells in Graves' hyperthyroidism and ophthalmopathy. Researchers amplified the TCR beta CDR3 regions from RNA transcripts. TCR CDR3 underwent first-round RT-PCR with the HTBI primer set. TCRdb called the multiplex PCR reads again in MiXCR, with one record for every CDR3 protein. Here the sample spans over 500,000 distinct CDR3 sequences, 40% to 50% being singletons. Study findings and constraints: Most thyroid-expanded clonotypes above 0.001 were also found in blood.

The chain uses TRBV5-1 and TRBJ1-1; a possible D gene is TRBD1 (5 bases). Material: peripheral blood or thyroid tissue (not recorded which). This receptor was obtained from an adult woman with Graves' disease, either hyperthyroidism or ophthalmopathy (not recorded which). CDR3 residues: CASSYGTGLYNTEAFF. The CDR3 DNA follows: TGCGCCAGCAGCTACGGGACCGGACTGTACAACACTGAAGCTTTCTTT.